The T cell receptor beta chain described here comes from a study of blood T cells in healthy people across ages. Whole-study results and caveats: With donor CMV status unknown, expanded clonotype changes were possibly confounded. PBMC samples, being unsorted, prevented any conclusive comparison of naive and antigen-experienced cells.

Remarks on this clonotype: Its matching antigen is unknown.

PCR was performed a second time for 7 to 11 cycles using a sample-barcoded 5' primer and a J-beta primer mix. TCRdb redid the calling of the 5' RACE reads with MiXCR, one entry per CDR3 protein. Of roughly 1.4 million distinct CDR3 sequences in the sample, approximately 59% are singletons; the top ten hold over 5%. V was cut by 4 bases and J by 4 bases, with 14 bases left in between. The CDR3 length is 14 residues. Germline assignment: CDR1 LGHNA and CDR2 YSLEER. The sequence was collected from a man between 18 and 35 years old in good health. The sample was blood. The J gene is TRBJ2-7, the V gene TRBV4-3; maybe TRBD1 (6 bases). CDR3 nucleotides: TGCGCCAGCAGCCCTGGGGGCTTCGGATACGAGCAGTACTTC. Its protein is CASSPGGFGYEQYF.